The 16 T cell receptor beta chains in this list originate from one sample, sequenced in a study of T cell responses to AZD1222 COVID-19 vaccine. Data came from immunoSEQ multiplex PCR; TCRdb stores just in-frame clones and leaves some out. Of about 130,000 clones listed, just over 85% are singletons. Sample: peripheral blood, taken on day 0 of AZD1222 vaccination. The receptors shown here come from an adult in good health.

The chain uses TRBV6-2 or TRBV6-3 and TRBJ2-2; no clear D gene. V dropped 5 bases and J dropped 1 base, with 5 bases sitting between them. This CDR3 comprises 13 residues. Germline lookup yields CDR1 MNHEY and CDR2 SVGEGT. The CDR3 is CASSDKNTGELFF. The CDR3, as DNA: TGTGCCAGCAGTGACAAGAACACCGGGGAGCTGTTTTTT.

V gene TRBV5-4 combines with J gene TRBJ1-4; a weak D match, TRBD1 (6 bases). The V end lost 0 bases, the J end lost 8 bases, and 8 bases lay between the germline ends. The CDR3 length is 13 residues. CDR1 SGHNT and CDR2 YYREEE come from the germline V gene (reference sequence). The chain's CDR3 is CASSLDRAEKLFF. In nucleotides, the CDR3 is TGTGCCAGCAGCTTGGACAGGGCCGAAAAACTGTTTTTT. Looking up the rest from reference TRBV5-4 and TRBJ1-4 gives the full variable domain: ETGVTQSPTHLIKTRGQQVTLRCSSQSGHNTVSWYQQALGQGPQFIFQYYREEENGRGNFPPRFSGLQFPNYSSELNVNALELDDSALYLCASSLDRAEKLFFGSGTQLSVL.

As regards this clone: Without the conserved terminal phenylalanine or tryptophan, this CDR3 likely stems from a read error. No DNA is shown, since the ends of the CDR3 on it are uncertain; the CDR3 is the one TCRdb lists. The CDR3 sequence is CASSGSTGDPSI. This sequence joins TRBV2 and TRBJ1-1; TRBD1 is taken as the D call from the table, unchecked against the DNA. From germline, CDR1 is SNHLY and CDR2 FYNNEI. The CDR3 is 12 amino acids in total, end residues counted.

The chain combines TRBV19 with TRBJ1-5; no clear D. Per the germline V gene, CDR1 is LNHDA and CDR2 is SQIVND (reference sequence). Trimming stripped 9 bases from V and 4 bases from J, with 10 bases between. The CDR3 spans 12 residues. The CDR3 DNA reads TGTGCCAGCCGGATTCCAAATCAGCCCCAGCATTTT. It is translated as CASRIPNQPQHF.

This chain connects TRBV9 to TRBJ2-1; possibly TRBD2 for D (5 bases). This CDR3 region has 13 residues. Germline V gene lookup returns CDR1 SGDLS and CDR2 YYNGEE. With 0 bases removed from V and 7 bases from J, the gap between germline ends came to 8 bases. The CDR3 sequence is CASSVDSENEQFF. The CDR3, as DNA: TGTGCCAGCAGCGTAGATAGCGAAAATGAGCAGTTCTTC.

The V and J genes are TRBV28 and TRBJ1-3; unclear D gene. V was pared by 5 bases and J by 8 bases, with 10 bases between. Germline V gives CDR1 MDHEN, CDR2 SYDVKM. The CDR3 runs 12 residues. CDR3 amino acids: CASSRYRDTIYF. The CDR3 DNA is TGTGCCAGCAGTCGCTACCGGGACACCATATATTTT.

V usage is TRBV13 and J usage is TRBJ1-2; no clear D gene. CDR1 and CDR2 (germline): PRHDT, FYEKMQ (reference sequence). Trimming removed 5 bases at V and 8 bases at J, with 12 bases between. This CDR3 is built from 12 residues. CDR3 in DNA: TGTGCCAGCAGCCTAAGCCTCGGGGGCTACACCTTC. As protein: CASSLSLGGYTF. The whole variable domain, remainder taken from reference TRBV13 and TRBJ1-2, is AAGVIQSPRHLIKEKRETATLKCYPIPRHDTVYWYQQGPGQDPQFLISFYEKMQSDKGSIPDRFSAQQFSDYHSELNMSSLELGDSALYFCASSLSLGGYTFGSGTRLTVV.

CDR3 DNA sequence: TGTGCCAGCAGTGAACGACAGGGGGCAAAAGCTTTCTTT. Amino acids: CASSERQGAKAFF. This chain joins TRBV2 and TRBJ1-1; 10 nucleotides match TRBD1. Losses at the gene ends were 2 bases for V and 9 bases for J; bases not matched to a gene: 3. Germline-derived CDR1 and CDR2 are SNHLY and FYNNEI. The CDR3 has 13 amino acids. Combining the CDR3 with reference TRBV2 and TRBJ1-1 gives the whole variable domain EPEVTQTPSHQVTQMGQEVILRCVPISNHLYFYWYRQILGQKVEFLVSFYNNEISEKSEIFDDQFSVERPDGSNFTLKIRSTKLEDSAMYFCASSERQGAKAFFGQGTRLTVV.

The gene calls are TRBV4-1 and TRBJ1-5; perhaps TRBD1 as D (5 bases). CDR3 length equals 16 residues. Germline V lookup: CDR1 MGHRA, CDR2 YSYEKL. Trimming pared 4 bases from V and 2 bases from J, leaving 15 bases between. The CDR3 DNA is TGCGCCAGCAGCCTTTCGGGTGGGGGTGGCAATCAGCCCCAGCATTTT. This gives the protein CASSLSGGGGNQPQHF.

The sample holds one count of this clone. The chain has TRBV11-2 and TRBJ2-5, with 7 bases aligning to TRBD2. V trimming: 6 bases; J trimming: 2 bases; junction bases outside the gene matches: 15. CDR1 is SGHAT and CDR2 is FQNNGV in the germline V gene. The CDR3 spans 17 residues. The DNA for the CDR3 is TGTGCCAGCAGGTACAACCAACGGGGAGGGATACAAGAGACCCAGTACTTC. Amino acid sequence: CASRYNQRGGIQETQYF.

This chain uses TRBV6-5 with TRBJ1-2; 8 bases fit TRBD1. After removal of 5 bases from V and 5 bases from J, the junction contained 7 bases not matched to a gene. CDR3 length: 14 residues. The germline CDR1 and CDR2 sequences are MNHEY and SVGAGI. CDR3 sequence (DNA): TGTGCCAGCAGTCGGGACAGGCGATCGTATGGCTACACCTTC. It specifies CASSRDRRSYGYTF.

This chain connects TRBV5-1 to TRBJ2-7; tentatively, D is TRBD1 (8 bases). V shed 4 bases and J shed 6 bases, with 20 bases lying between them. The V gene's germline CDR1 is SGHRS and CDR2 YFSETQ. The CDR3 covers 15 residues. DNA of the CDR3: TGCGCCAGCAGCCTTACAGGGGGGGCAGGCGGCGAGCAGTACTTC. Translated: CASSLTGGAGGEQYF.

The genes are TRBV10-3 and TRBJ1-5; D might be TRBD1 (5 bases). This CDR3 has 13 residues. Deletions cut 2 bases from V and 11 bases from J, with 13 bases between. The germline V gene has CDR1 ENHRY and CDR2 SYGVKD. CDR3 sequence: CAISEAGARAQHF. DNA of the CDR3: TGTGCCATCAGTGAGGCCGGGGCCAGGGCCCAGCATTTT.

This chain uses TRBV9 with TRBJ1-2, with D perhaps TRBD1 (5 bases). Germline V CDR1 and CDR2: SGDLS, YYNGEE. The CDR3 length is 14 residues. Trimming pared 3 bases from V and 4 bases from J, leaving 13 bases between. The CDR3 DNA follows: TGTGCCAGCAGCGAAGGCAGGGCGGCCTATGGCTACACCTTC. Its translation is CASSEGRAAYGYTF. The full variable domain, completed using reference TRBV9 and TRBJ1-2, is DSGVTQTPKHLITATGQRVTLRCSPRSGDLSVYWYQQSLDQGLQFLIQYYNGEERAKGNILERFSAQQFPDLHSELNLSSLELGDSALYFCASSEGRAAYGYTFGSGTRLTVV.

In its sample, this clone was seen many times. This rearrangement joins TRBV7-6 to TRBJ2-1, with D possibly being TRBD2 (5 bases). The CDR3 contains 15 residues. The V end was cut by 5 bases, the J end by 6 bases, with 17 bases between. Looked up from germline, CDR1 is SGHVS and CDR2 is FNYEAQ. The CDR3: CASSPNEGPSNEQFF. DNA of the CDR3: TGTGCCAGCAGCCCTAATGAGGGTCCTAGCAATGAGCAGTTCTTC.

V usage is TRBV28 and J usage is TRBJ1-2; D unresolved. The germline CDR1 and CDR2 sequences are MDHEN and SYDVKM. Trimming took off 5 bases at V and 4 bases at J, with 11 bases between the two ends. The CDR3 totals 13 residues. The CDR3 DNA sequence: TGTGCCAGCAGTGGATCCGGGTTCTATGGCTACACCTTC. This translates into CASSGSGFYGYTF.